The following is a T cell receptor beta chain sequence with its context. Assay: immunoSEQ multiplex PCR; the TCRdb copy retains only in-frame clones and omits some. This table holds 300,000 to 400,000 clones, roughly nine tenths found once. Documented treatment: roughly 18 received Ad26.COV2.S at low or high dose, single or two shots; about 5 received placebo; per-sample allocation not given. At day 63 after the first vaccine or placebo injection, samples were drawn. These data originate in a study of Ad26.COV2.S vaccination and SARS-CoV-2 variants. Whole-study context: In the study, Ad26.COV2.S was injected intramuscularly once, or twice 56 days apart.

Source: peripheral blood, taken in a trial of Ad26.COV2.S vaccine versus placebo. The TCR was taken from a person between 18 and 65 years old who received the Ad26.COV2.S COVID-19 vaccine or a placebo.

The CDR3 DNA is TGTGCCAGGTTTAACAGGGGGAACACTGAAGCTTTCTTT. This gives the protein CARFNRGNTEAFF. The chain carries TRBV6-4 and TRBJ1-1; 7 bases are shared with TRBD1. Germline V gives CDR1 MRHNA, CDR2 SNTAGT. The CDR3 spans 13 residues. The ends lost 9 bases at V and 1 base at J; junction bases unmatched: 5.